This T cell receptor beta chain was obtained from a study of blood T cell repertoires in COVID-19. The overall study: The study drew acute and convalescent COVID-19 samples from the United States, Italy and Spain. PBMCs, B-cell-depleted T cells, or T cells provided the cDNA or gDNA that made up the material.

Per the authors' pipeline: Cell counts per sample came from amplifying reference gene primers. The data were produced by immunoSEQ multiplex PCR, yet TCRdb's version contains in-frame clones alone and is incomplete. V and J calls and clone size are those listed in that table; D and trimming were worked out from the DNA. The sample records about 350,000 clones, 91% being singletons. V lost 0 bases and J lost 2, with 18 bases in between. This CDR3 is built from 18 residues. The rearrangement links TRBV5-3 to TRBJ2-1; D is uncertain. TRBV5-3 is an ORF; its function is uncertain. The sample comprised peripheral blood. The TCR was taken from a woman aged 18-30 years who had recovered from COVID-19. In DNA form, the CDR3 reads TGTGCCAGAAGCTTGGGAATAATTTACCTTGGCCCCTACAATGAGCAGTTCTTC. This codes for CARSLGIIYLGPYNEQFF.